This T cell receptor beta chain was profiled in a study of T cell responses to AZD1222 COVID-19 vaccine. Only in-frame clones appear in the TCRdb table, and some are missing; sequencing was by immunoSEQ multiplex PCR. The sample lists about 120,000 clones, roughly 89% occurring once. The CDR3 covers 17 residues. Trimming took off 5 bases at V and 6 bases at J, with 23 bases between the two ends. Germline loops: CDR1 MNHEY, CDR2 SMNVEV (reference sequence). This sample comprised peripheral blood, obtained on day 0 of AZD1222 vaccination. The chain employs TRBV27 and TRBJ2-1, with no clear D. The sequence was obtained from an adult in good health. The CDR3 here is CASSLGRLRVGANEQFF. DNA of the CDR3: TGTGCCAGCAGTCTGGGCAGGTTGCGTGTTGGAGCCAATGAGCAGTTCTTC.